The TCR beta chain described here comes from a study of T cells in localized non-small cell lung cancer. The study, taken as a whole, reports: A single tumor region was sequenced, leaving heterogeneity possible.

By share, this clone counts as large. Its antigen is as yet unknown. Neighbouring lung, lacking atypia, was collected no less than 2 cm away from the tumor margin. The CDR3 consists of 12 residues. The germline V gene has CDR1 SQVTM and CDR2 ANQGSEA. V was shortened by 3 bases and J by 4 bases, with 9 bases between the two germline ends. Assay used: immunoSEQ multiplex PCR; TCRdb lists only in-frame clones, some missing. In the table there are thousands of clones, roughly 25% of which are singletons. The sample in question was normal lung tissue next to the tumor, obtained before any cancer treatment. The sequence was collected from a male donor aged 60 or over with stage I lung adenocarcinoma. This sequence joins TRBV29-1 and TRBJ1-1; D is unresolved. CDR3 bases: TGCAGCGTTGATATACAGAGCACTGAAGCTTTCTTT. Protein product: CSVDIQSTEAFF.